The rows below give T cell receptor beta chains drawn from one sample of a study of blood T cell repertoires in COVID-19. Profiled with immunoSEQ multiplex PCR; TCRdb holds only in-frame clones, not every one. The repertoire holds 200,000 to 250,000 clones, with 70% to 90% as singletons. The sequenced material came from PBMCs or T cells enriched from blood (not recorded which). These receptors came from a man aged 30 to 45 who had recovered from COVID-19. Each CDR3 is given with its conserved first and last residue. Size tells how often a clone was seen (once, few, many) or the class of an expanded clone, and some rows leave it out.

CDR3 protein: CASSRGGNEQFF; clone size: NA; J gene: TRBJ2-1; V gene: TRBV7-8
CDR3 protein: CASSKRDSIYGYTF; clone size: NA; J gene: TRBJ1-2; V gene: TRBV6-5
CDR3 protein: CASSYSVSRGSYEQYF; clone size: NA; J gene: TRBJ2-7; V gene: TRBV6-5
CDR3 protein: CASSLGASGRYNEQFF; clone size: NA; J gene: TRBJ2-1; V gene: TRBV27
CDR3 protein: CASSPGSGGTEAFF; clone size: NA; J gene: TRBJ1-1; V gene: TRBV7-6
CDR3 protein: CASSSLGYNEQFF; clone size: NA; J gene: TRBJ2-1; V gene: TRBV11-3
CDR3 protein: CASSQGQASSYTF; clone size: NA; J gene: TRBJ1-2; V gene: TRBV14
CDR3 protein: CASSLLEETQYF; clone size: NA; J gene: TRBJ2-5; V gene: TRBV5-1
CDR3 protein: CASSLGQGTGYTF; clone size: once; J gene: TRBJ1-2; V gene: TRBV5-4
CDR3 protein: CASSLGSGHRISGNTIYF; clone size: NA; J gene: TRBJ1-3; V gene: TRBV7-6
CDR3 protein: CASSQVGLYTDTQYF; clone size: few; J gene: TRBJ2-3; V gene: TRBV4-1
CDR3 protein: CASSWGRVRTYEQYF; clone size: NA; J gene: TRBJ2-7; V gene: TRBV5-8
CDR3 protein: CASSVRTVNTEAFF; clone size: few; J gene: TRBJ1-1; V gene: TRBV6-2/TRBV6-3
CDR3 protein: CASSPSGGNIQYF; clone size: NA; J gene: TRBJ2-4; V gene: TRBV5-4
CDR3 protein: CASSLGSGIRAYNEQFF; clone size: NA; J gene: TRBJ2-1; V gene: TRBV11-2
CDR3 protein: CASSTQRQGKYNYGYTF; clone size: NA; J gene: TRBJ1-2; V gene: TRBV7-2
CDR3 protein: CSVSLMGGPTYEQYF; clone size: NA; J gene: TRBJ2-7; V gene: TRBV29-1
CDR3 protein: CASSYSPHSSGNTIYF; clone size: NA; J gene: TRBJ1-3; V gene: TRBV6-5
CDR3 protein: CASRVAGGLTETQYF; clone size: NA; J gene: TRBJ2-5; V gene: TRBV19
CDR3 protein: CASSPQTGNPNIQYF; clone size: NA; J gene: TRBJ2-4; V gene: TRBV7-2
CDR3 protein: CASSSRQTYEQYF; clone size: NA; J gene: TRBJ2-7; V gene: TRBV13
CDR3 protein: CASTIVMAGRVTDTQYF; clone size: NA; J gene: TRBJ2-3; V gene: TRBV5-6